This T cell receptor beta chain was profiled in a study of cytomegalovirus exposure and HLA in healthy donors. Donors were nominally healthy when sampled, though unrecorded immune exposures were likely. The CDR3 loop spans 14 amino acids. V was shortened by 2 bases and J by 4 bases, with 7 bases between the two germline ends. CDR1 is SGHKS and CDR2 is YYEKEE in the germline V gene (reference sequence). Vbeta (60) and Jbeta (13) primers were used in the PCR. Here immunoSEQ multiplex PCR was the method, and the copy in TCRdb shows in-frame clones only, minus some. The table shows nearly 110,000 clones, with 81% occurring only once. Whole-study findings and limits: The authors enumerated some 160 TCR beta chains as linked to cytomegalovirus.

A remark on this clone: Its antigen is as yet unknown.

Material for sequencing was PBMCs. V is TRBV5-5 and J is TRBJ1-6; a weak D match, TRBD1 (6 bases). The sequence came from a man between 25 and 39 years old in good health and CMV-seronegative. The CDR3 protein is CASSFGQYNSPLHF. As DNA, the CDR3 is TGTGCCAGCAGCTTCGGACAGTATAATTCACCCCTCCACTTT.